The source of this TCR beta chain is a study of T cells in Graves' hyperthyroidism and ophthalmopathy. Study-level findings and limits: A 13 V-J signature model discriminated ophthalmopathy versus stable hyperthyroidism. Among clonotypes expanded in thyroid above 0.001, most were also found in blood.

TCR beta CDR3 region amplification was performed from RNA transcripts. HTBI primers were the set used in a first-round RT-PCR of the TCR CDR3. TCRdb fed the multiplex PCR reads into MiXCR, producing one record per CDR3 protein. The sample shows some 490,000 distinct CDR3 sequences, roughly 22% of them seen only once. This clonotype was picked up many times. What it binds is unknown. The CDR3 contains 13 residues. Per the germline V gene, CDR1 is KGHDR and CDR2 is SFDVKD. The V and J ends lost 2 bases and 6 bases respectively, with 9 bases between them. Around 9.8 ml fresh peripheral blood yielded the PBMCs.

The chain employs TRBV24-1 and TRBJ1-2; D gene ambiguous. Input material: blood. The TCR was taken from a woman in her 70s with Graves' ophthalmopathy. The CDR3 nucleotides are TGTGCCACCAGTGATTCGGTCCTGGATGGCTACACCTTC. Protein product: CATSDSVLDGYTF.